This TCR beta chain is from a study of identical twins. Notes on the study in general: Zero-insertion results could be subject to partial confounding by invariant MAIT and iNKT cells.

In this sample, this clonotype turned up once. Its target is unknown. From the 5' RACE reads, TCRdb called clonotypes with MiXCR, one entry per CDR3 protein. The sample records 350,000 to 450,000 distinct CDR3 sequences, less than 20% being singletons. V was shortened by 3 bases and J by 10 bases, with 11 bases between the two germline ends. This CDR3 region has 12 residues. Germline CDR1 reads SGHTS; CDR2 reads YDEGEE. Sequencing used naive T cells sorted from blood. The genes are TRBV5-8 and TRBJ2-1; D possibly corresponds to TRBD2 (5 bases). The TCR was taken from a man between 45 and 60 years old in good health. The DNA of the CDR3 is TGTGCCAGCAGCTCGCGGGTAGGGGAGCAGTTCTTC. It specifies CASSSRVGEQFF.